The rows below give T cell receptor beta chains drawn from one sample of a study of T cells after yellow fever vaccination. TCRdb processed the 5' RACE reads anew with MiXCR; each CDR3 protein has one entry. This repertoire shows 400,000 to 450,000 distinct CDR3 sequences, around a sixth found once; its top ten account for roughly a sixth. Sequencing used PBMCs, obtained before the yellow fever booster vaccination. These receptors all come from a young man who received the YFV17D yellow fever vaccine. CDR3s include the opening cysteine and the closing phenylalanine or tryptophan. D genes are given only for firm matches. Rows give clone size only sometimes, using once, few, many, or a class for an expanded clone.

cdr3_nt cdr3_aa clone_size j_call v_call d_call
TGTGCCAGCAGCTTCAGCAGGGGGAGTAAAGGATATGGCTACACCTTC CASSFSRGSKGYGYTF few TRBJ1-2 TRBV7-2 TRBD1
TGTGCCAGCAGCGGACAGGTCGGGAACACTGAAGCTTTCTTT CASSGQVGNTEAFF few TRBJ1-1 TRBV9 -
TGCAGCGTTGAACTGAGAGGGGGTGGAGAGACCCAGTACTTC CSVELRGGGETQYF - TRBJ2-5 TRBV29-1 -
TGTGCCACTCGCGCGAGCTCCTACAATGAGCAGTTCTTC CATRASSYNEQFF - TRBJ2-1 TRBV24-1 -
TGTGCCAGCAGCCCGTCCGGGGGTCAGTTAAGTACGCAGTATTTT CASSPSGGQLSTQYF few TRBJ2-3 TRBV7-9 -
TGCGCCAGCAGCCCCCTGGGGCCGGGGTCCTTCTCTGGGGCCAACGTCCTGACTTTC CASSPLGPGSFSGANVLTF few TRBJ2-6 TRBV4-1 -
TGTGCCATCAGAGGGACTAGCGGGGGGGATGAGCAGTTCTTC CAIRGTSGGDEQFF - TRBJ2-1 TRBV10-3 TRBD2
TGCAGTGCTAGGTCTGCGGACAGGACCTACGAGCAGTACTTC CSARSADRTYEQYF - TRBJ2-7 TRBV20-1 TRBD1
TGCAGCGTTGTCCGGCGGGGCACAGATACGCAGTATTTT CSVVRRGTDTQYF many TRBJ2-3 TRBV29-1 -
TGTGCCAGCAGTTACACAAGACAGTCCATGAACACTGAAGCTTTCTTT CASSYTRQSMNTEAFF few TRBJ1-1 TRBV6-2/TRBV6-3 -
TGCAGTGCCAGTGTAGGGACTGAAGCTTTCTTT CSASVGTEAFF - TRBJ1-1 TRBV20-1 -
TGTGCCAGCAGTGAAGTCAGGTCGGGCGGGCCCCAGCATTTT CASSEVRSGGPQHF few TRBJ1-5 TRBV6-1 -
TGTGCCAGCAGAAGGACTAGCGGAGATACGCAGTATTTT CASRRTSGDTQYF few TRBJ2-3 TRBV27 TRBD2
TGCAGTGCTAGAGACCGGGACAGGGCCTACAATGAGCAGTTCTTC CSARDRDRAYNEQFF many TRBJ2-1 TRBV20-1 TRBD1
TGCGCCAGCAGCCAAGTGATCCGCGGGGGGGCAAGCGACACCGGGGAGCTGTTTTTT CASSQVIRGGASDTGELFF few TRBJ2-2 TRBV4-1 TRBD2
TGTGCCAGCAGCCAAGCTCGACAGAGCAATCAGCCCCAGCATTTT CASSQARQSNQPQHF - TRBJ1-5 TRBV4-2 -
TGTGCCATCAGCCCCCGACTCTCCGGGGAGCTGTTTTTT CAISPRLSGELFF few TRBJ2-2 TRBV10-3 -
TGCGCCAGCACAGCTACACAAGAGACCCAGTACTTC CASTATQETQYF - TRBJ2-5 TRBV5-1 -
TGTGCCAGCAGTCCGGACAGGGTACAGCCCCAGCATTTT CASSPDRVQPQHF few TRBJ1-5 TRBV12-3/TRBV12-4 TRBD1
TGTGCCAGCAGGCCCGGGACAGGGAATGAAAAACTGTTTTTT CASRPGTGNEKLFF - TRBJ1-4 TRBV9 TRBD1
TGTGCCAGCAGTCAGCGGCGGGGCGGCCAAGAGACCCAGTACTTC CASSQRRGGQETQYF - TRBJ2-5 TRBV11-2 -
TGTGCCAGCAGCTCACCCGGGACCAGGAACATTCAGTACTTC CASSSPGTRNIQYF few TRBJ2-4 TRBV11-1 -
TGTGCCATCAGCCCGGGACAGGGGAAATCACCCCTCCACTTT CAISPGQGKSPLHF few TRBJ1-6 TRBV10-3 TRBD1
TGCGCCAGCAACCCTTGGGGAGGAGAGACCCAGTACTTC CASNPWGGETQYF - TRBJ2-5 TRBV5-1 -
TGTGCCAGTAGTATGTACGTATCGAATCAGCCCCAGCATTTT CASSMYVSNQPQHF few TRBJ1-5 TRBV19 -
TGTGCCAGCAGCTGGGACAGAGGAGTGGGTTCCCTCCACTTT CASSWDRGVGSLHF once TRBJ1-6 TRBV5-4 TRBD1